The next 7 T cell receptor beta chains were all read from a single sample in a study of blood T cell repertoires in COVID-19. Clones were read by immunoSEQ multiplex PCR, and TCRdb kept only the in-frame ones, dropping some. This table holds a few hundred thousand clones, about 80% found once. The sample was PBMCs or T cells enriched from blood (not recorded which). The receptors originated from a man between 45 and 60 years old who had recovered from COVID-19.

The DNA of the CDR3 is TGTGCCAGCAGCCCGACGGGACAGGGATCTCTTGAGCAGTACTTC. It encodes CASSPTGQGSLEQYF. The chain links TRBV7-2 to TRBJ2-7; 9 bases match TRBD1. The CDR3 is made up of 15 amino acids. CDR1 SGHTA and CDR2 FQGNSA come from the germline V gene. Trimming cost V 5 bases and J 7 bases; bases outside gene matches: 12. Full variable domain (outside the CDR3, taken from reference TRBV7-2 and TRBJ2-7): GAGVSQSPSNKVTEKGKDVELRCDPISGHTALYWYRQSLGQGLEFLIYFQGNSAPDKSGLPSDRFSAERTGGSVSTLTIQRTQQEDSAVYLCASSPTGQGSLEQYFGPGTRLTVT.

This clone occurred many times. This chain joins TRBV6-5 and TRBJ2-3; D call uncertain. Germline V gene lookup returns CDR1 MNHEY and CDR2 SVGAGI. The CDR3 consists of 13 residues. Trimming removed 5 bases at V and 1 base at J, with 7 bases between. CDR3 loop: CASSITGTDTQYF. CDR3 DNA: TGTGCCAGCAGTATAACGGGCACAGATACGCAGTATTTT.

This clone was seen a few times. The gene calls are TRBV2 and TRBJ2-5; 8 nucleotides match TRBD2. The CDR3 extends over 13 amino acids. With 7 bases clipped from V and 4 bases from J, the junction kept 5 bases outside the gene matches. Germline assignment: CDR1 SNHLY and CDR2 FYNNEI. The CDR3, as DNA: TGTGCCAGCATCCGGACTAGCTTAGAGACCCAGTACTTC. It is translated as CASIRTSLETQYF.

The chain uses TRBV6-1 and TRBJ1-2, with D tentatively TRBD1 (5 bases). The germline V gene encodes CDR1 MNHNS and CDR2 SASEGT. The V end was cut by 3 bases, the J end by 5 bases, with 25 bases between. The CDR3 is made up of 18 amino acids. DNA for the CDR3: TGTGCCAGCAGTGATGCGGGGCGCTGGATTTTGGCCAATTATGGCTACACCTTC. Protein sequence: CASSDAGRWILANYGYTF.

CDR3 DNA: TGTGCCAGTAGGGAGGGCCAGCAAGCAGATACGCAGTATTTT. Amino acids: CASREGQQADTQYF. This sequence joins TRBV19 and TRBJ2-3; D is perhaps TRBD2 (6 bases). Trimming cost V 6 bases and J 4 bases, with 14 bases left between them. The germline CDR1 and CDR2 sequences are LNHDA and SQIVND (reference sequence). This CDR3 spans 14 amino acids.

The genes are TRBV7-9 and TRBJ2-7, with a tentative D call TRBD2 (6 bases). The germline gives CDR1 SEHNR, CDR2 FQNEAQ (reference sequence). The length of the CDR3 is 16 residues. The V gene lost 7 bases and the J gene lost 4 bases, with 23 bases spanning the gap. CDR3 DNA sequence: TGTGCCAGCACAGATGGGGCCCGGGCGGGGAGGTACGAGCAGTACTTC. Translation: CASTDGARAGRYEQYF.

This chain connects TRBV11-3 to TRBJ2-1; D is perhaps TRBD2 (5 bases). Trimming shortened V by 5 bases and J by 5 bases, and 10 bases separated the two germline ends. This CDR3 spans 13 amino acids. Germline CDR1 and CDR2: SGHNT and YENEEA. In DNA form, the CDR3 reads TGTGCCAGCAGCCCCACGGGGAACAATGAGCAGTTCTTC. Its protein is CASSPTGNNEQFF.